The source of this TCR beta chain is a study of early T cells in non-severe SARS-CoV-2 infection. Whole-study context: Whole-blood bulk RNA, unsorted, was sequenced, and chains were unpaired.

This clonotype was seen at least ten times. Its cognate antigen is unknown. Germline assignment: CDR1 ENHRY and CDR2 SYGVKD. CDR3 length: 13 residues. Trimming cost V 4 bases and J 2 bases, with 9 bases left between them. Study-level points and caveats: Matches to VDJdb favored anti-spike CD8 responses and missed private and CD4 specificities.

As part of library construction, unique molecular identifiers were attached to individual cDNA molecules. TCRdb recomputed calls from the 5' RACE reads with MiXCR, one row per CDR3 protein. The sample contains 90,000 to 120,000 distinct CDR3 sequences, more than 9.5% of which appear only once. Sequencing was performed on whole blood. This receptor was obtained from an adult who was a healthcare worker with PCR-confirmed SARS-CoV-2 infection or an uninfected control (not recorded which). This sequence joins TRBV10-3 and TRBJ2-7; possible D gene TRBD1, 5 bases. The CDR3 DNA sequence: TGTGCCATCAGTGGGGGCCGGACCTACGAGCAGTACTTC. This sequence encodes CAISGGRTYEQYF.